The present T cell receptor (beta chain) was sequenced within a study of T cell responses to AZD1222 COVID-19 vaccine. Profiling relied on immunoSEQ multiplex PCR, and the TCRdb table lists in-frame clones only, not all of them. In the table there are 18,000 or so clones, about 90% of which are singletons. With regard to this clone: What it binds is not known.

Trimming cost V 4 bases and J 0 bases, with 16 bases left between them. The CDR3 runs 18 residues. The germline gives CDR1 ENHRY, CDR2 SYGVKD. Whole-study findings and limits: An increase in Spike-specific TCR breadth and depth was observed after two AZD1222 doses. Repertoires were sampled only after the peak T cell response.

Sequences were derived from peripheral blood, sampled 28 days after the second AZD1222 dose. This receptor was identified in an adult who received the AZD1222 COVID-19 vaccine. This chain uses TRBV10-3 with TRBJ2-6, with D perhaps assigned TRBD1 or TRBD2 (6 bases each). CDR3 loop: CAISGRGQGSSGANVLTF. The CDR3 coding sequence is TGTGCCATCAGTGGACGGGGGCAGGGCAGCTCTGGGGCCAACGTCCTGACTTTC.